What follows are 30 T cell receptor beta chains derived from one specimen sequenced in a study of blood T cell repertoires in COVID-19. This table comes from immunoSEQ multiplex PCR, and its TCRdb copy is limited to in-frame clones, with some not included. This sample has some 20,000 clones; around 92% occur once, and the top ten carry roughly 6.6%. Specimen: peripheral blood. Source of these receptors: a human donor in a cohort sampled during active COVID-19.

The rearrangement uses TRBV3-1 (or the pseudogene TRBV3-2) and TRBJ2-2; D call uncertain. Trimming left V 4 bases short and J 0 bases short, with 6 bases between. In germline, CDR1 is LGHDT, CDR2 YNNKEL (reference sequence). The CDR3 is 14 amino acids. The CDR3 loop reads CASSPFSNTGELFF. CDR3 in DNA: TGTGCCAGCAGCCCCTTCTCGAACACCGGGGAGCTGTTTTTT.

The rearrangement links TRBV5-1 to TRBJ2-3, with D maybe TRBD2 (5 bases). The CDR3 runs 14 residues. V dropped 5 bases and J dropped 3 bases, with 13 bases sitting between them. In germline, CDR1 is SGHRS, CDR2 YFSETQ. For the CDR3, the DNA is TGCGCCAGCAGTCGTCGAGCGGCAACAGATACGCAGTATTTT. Translating it yields CASSRRAATDTQYF.

This clone has only one observation. The chain carries TRBV11-2 and TRBJ2-3; tentatively, D is TRBD2 (5 bases). Germline CDR1 reads SGHAT; CDR2 reads FQNNGV. This CDR3 has 18 amino acids. Trimming left V 6 bases short and J 1 base short, with 23 bases between. The CDR3 is CASRRNGVWERGTDTQYF. The CDR3 DNA sequence: TGTGCCAGCAGGCGAAACGGGGTGTGGGAGCGCGGCACAGATACGCAGTATTTT.

V gene TRBV18 combines with J gene TRBJ2-7, with 8 bases identical to TRBD2. V lost 3 bases, J lost 6 bases, and 10 bases stayed unmatched. In germline, CDR1 is KGHSH, CDR2 LQKENI. The CDR3 extends over 15 amino acids. The chain's CDR3 is CASSPSAGGRSEQYF. The CDR3 DNA is TGTGCCAGCTCACCTAGTGCGGGAGGAAGGAGCGAGCAGTACTTC.

The V and J genes are TRBV27 and TRBJ2-7; 11 nucleotides line up with TRBD1. The CDR3 runs 14 residues. Germline loops: CDR1 MNHEY, CDR2 SMNVEV (reference sequence). J was trimmed by 2 bases and V by 5 bases; bases with no gene match: 2. The CDR3 region is CASSRGQGAYEQYF. In DNA form, the CDR3 reads TGTGCCAGCAGTCGGGGACAGGGGGCCTACGAGCAGTACTTC.

This chain links TRBV27 with TRBJ2-1; 11 bases align to TRBD1. The CDR3 spans 17 residues. Germline values: CDR1 MNHEY, CDR2 SMNVEV (reference sequence). V shed 6 bases, J shed 7 bases, and the junction held 14 bases outside the gene matches. CDR3 sequence (DNA): TGTGCCAGCAGCAAACTTAGGACCCGGGACAGGGGGAATGAGCAGTTCTTC. Translation: CASSKLRTRDRGNEQFF.

This clone was detected a few times. The chain uses TRBV5-6 and TRBJ2-3; possibly TRBD1 for D (6 bases). CDR3 length: 14 amino acids. Germline V CDR1 and CDR2: SGHDT, YYEEEE. V dropped 3 bases and J dropped 6 bases, with 14 bases sitting between them. In DNA form, the CDR3 reads TGTGCCAGCAGCTGGGGAAGGCAGGGGGATACGCAGTATTTT. Protein: CASSWGRQGDTQYF.

In this sample, this clone turned up once. This chain uses TRBV19 with TRBJ2-2; the D gene is possibly TRBD2 (5 bases). V shed 11 bases and J shed 6 bases, with 13 bases lying between them. The CDR3 loop spans 12 amino acids. The germline V gene has CDR1 LNHDA and CDR2 SQIVND (reference sequence). The CDR3 coding sequence is TGTGCCGTATTAGCGTCCCCCGGGGAGCTGTTTTTT. This encodes CAVLASPGELFF.

The chain uses TRBV5-6 and TRBJ1-1; 9 positions match TRBD1. Germline V gene data show CDR1 as SGHDT and CDR2 as YYEEEE. CDR3 length equals 14 residues. Trimming removed 4 bases from V and 11 bases from J; junction bases left unmatched: 12. The CDR3 reads CASSHPGQGGLAFF. In DNA, the CDR3 is TGTGCCAGCAGCCATCCGGGACAGGGTGGGTTGGCTTTCTTT.

This rearrangement joins TRBV7-3 to TRBJ2-3; a possible D gene is TRBD2 (5 bases). V gave up 1 base and J gave up 6 bases, with 8 bases separating them. CDR1 is SGHTA, CDR2 FQGTGA, per germline. CDR3 length equals 13 residues. The CDR3 DNA is TGTGCCAGCAGCTTAAGACTAACCGATACGCAGTATTTT. Translation: CASSLRLTDTQYF.

Here the CDR3 reads CASSPLNPRDTQYF. The DNA of the CDR3 is TGCGCCAGCAGCCCTCTCAACCCCAGAGATACGCAGTATTTT. This sequence joins TRBV5-1 and TRBJ2-3; D unresolved. With 4 bases removed from V and 5 bases from J, the gap between germline ends came to 14 bases. This CDR3 has 14 amino acids. Germline CDR1 reads SGHRS; CDR2 reads YFSETQ.

This chain links TRBV12-5 with TRBJ2-1; no definite D call. CDR1 is LGHNT and CDR2 is FRNRAP in the germline V gene. With 5 bases removed from V and 5 bases from J, the gap between germline ends came to 4 bases. The CDR3 covers 11 residues. The CDR3: CASGPDNEQFF. The CDR3, as DNA: TGTGCTAGTGGTCCCGACAATGAGCAGTTCTTC.

In its sample, this clone was seen once. This chain uses TRBV5-1 with TRBJ2-7; 9 bases are shared with TRBD2. V lost 0 bases and J lost 7; bases outside the gene matches: 2. Germline CDR1 reads SGHRS; CDR2 reads YFSETQ. CDR3 size: 13 residues. This CDR3 reads CASSLATSGEQYF. Written as DNA, the CDR3 is TGCGCCAGCAGCTTGGCGACTAGCGGAGAGCAGTACTTC.

The genes are TRBV11-2 and TRBJ2-2; the D is unclear. The germline V gene has CDR1 SGHAT and CDR2 FQNNGV. This CDR3 is built from 13 residues. The V and J ends lost 1 base and 5 bases respectively, with 5 bases between them. CDR3 protein: CASSLVITGELFF. Written as DNA, the CDR3 is TGTGCCAGCAGCTTAGTTATAACCGGGGAGCTGTTTTTT.

The V and J genes are TRBV5-1 and TRBJ1-2; D call uncertain. V was cut by 5 bases and J by 4 bases, with 15 bases left in between. CDR1 is SGHRS and CDR2 is YFSETQ in the germline V gene. This CDR3 comprises 14 residues. CDR3 coding DNA: TGCGCCAGCAGTCTGGAGGCAGAGCGCTATGGCTACACCTTC. This codes for CASSLEAERYGYTF.

This chain uses TRBV6-5 with TRBJ1-5; 10 bases map to TRBD1. V dropped 6 bases and J dropped 6; count of bases not matched to a gene: 8. Germline V lookup: CDR1 MNHEY, CDR2 SVGAGI. CDR3 size: 15 residues. CDR3 nucleotides: TGTGCCAGCAGAGGGACAGGGGCCTTTGGTCAGCCCCAGCATTTT. Its protein is CASRGTGAFGQPQHF.

The chain joins TRBV19 to TRBJ1-4, with D perhaps matching TRBD1 (6 bases). Trimming pared 5 bases from V and 5 bases from J, leaving 15 bases between. Germline V gives CDR1 LNHDA, CDR2 SQIVND (reference sequence). CDR3 size: 15 residues. The CDR3 spells CASSLSGALNEKLFF. The CDR3 nucleotides are TGTGCCAGTAGTCTCTCAGGGGCACTAAATGAAAAACTGTTTTTT.

V and J are TRBV3-1 (or the pseudogene TRBV3-2) and TRBJ2-4; 12 nucleotides agree with TRBD2. Unmatched junction bases numbered 12, after V lost 4 bases and J lost 2 bases. The CDR3 is 19 residues long. CDR1 is LGHDT, CDR2 YNNKEL, per germline (reference sequence). This CDR3 is CASSPVLAGGPRSKNIQYF. In DNA form, the CDR3 reads TGTGCCAGCAGCCCTGTTCTAGCGGGAGGGCCGCGATCCAAAAACATTCAGTACTTC.

The chain couples TRBV18 to TRBJ1-5; the match to TRBD1 covers 8 bases. The CDR3 consists of 15 residues. Germline CDR1 reads KGHSH; CDR2 reads LQKENI. Germline trimming cut 2 bases from V and 6 bases from J; bases unmatched to any gene: 6. The CDR3 loop is CASSPNQGAGQPQHF. CDR3 nucleotide sequence: TGTGCCAGCTCACCAAACCAGGGGGCGGGTCAGCCCCAGCATTTT.

The chain is built from TRBV10-3 and TRBJ1-1; D gene ambiguous. V lost 2 bases, J lost 1 base, and 14 bases lay in between. The germline V gene has CDR1 ENHRY and CDR2 SYGVKD. This CDR3 comprises 16 residues. The CDR3: CAISEPGGGSNTEAFF. In nucleotides, the CDR3 is TGTGCCATCAGTGAGCCCGGAGGAGGGTCGAACACTGAAGCTTTCTTT.

V gene TRBV13 combines with J gene TRBJ1-2; perhaps TRBD1 as D (6 bases). CDR3 length equals 15 residues. Trimming shortened V by 5 bases and J by 4 bases, and 17 bases separated the two germline ends. Looked up from germline, CDR1 is PRHDT and CDR2 is FYEKMQ (reference sequence). CDR3 protein: CASSVQGGRRYGYTF. The CDR3 region has the DNA TGTGCCAGCAGCGTACAGGGCGGTCGGCGCTATGGCTACACCTTC.

The J gene is TRBJ2-7, the V gene TRBV2, with TRBD2 identical over 15 bases. CDR1 SNHLY and CDR2 FYNNEI come from the germline V gene. The length of the CDR3 is 13 residues. With V trimmed by 8 bases and J by 7 bases, 3 bases remained unmatched. The DNA for the CDR3 is TGTGCCAGCCTGGGACTAGCGGGGGGTGAGCAGTACTTC. This codes for CASLGLAGGEQYF.

This chain joins TRBV2 and TRBJ2-4; 14 bases agree with TRBD2. J lost 4 bases, V lost 2 bases, and 7 bases had no gene match. Germline CDR1 SNHLY, CDR2 FYNNEI. CDR3 length: 18 amino acids. In DNA form, the CDR3 reads TGTGCCAGCAGTGAACTAGGAGGACTAGCGGGAGGTAAAAACATTCAGTACTTC. Translating it yields CASSELGGLAGGKNIQYF.

The table lists this clone with a count of one. The chain combines TRBV7-8 with TRBJ2-2, with TRBD2 as a possible D gene (6 bases). The germline V and J ends were trimmed by 1 base and 1 base, with 10 bases remaining between them. Per the germline V gene, CDR1 is SGHVS and CDR2 is FQNEAQ. The CDR3 spans 16 residues. The CDR3 DNA reads as TGTGCCAGCAGCTTAGGGGTCGGGGGGAACACCGGGGAGCTGTTTTTT. Encoded protein: CASSLGVGGNTGELFF.

V gene TRBV14 combines with J gene TRBJ2-3; D perhaps matches TRBD2 (5 bases). V lost 5 bases and J lost 2, with 14 bases in between. Germline CDR1 reads SGHDN; CDR2 reads FVKESK. The CDR3 loop spans 15 amino acids. The chain's CDR3 is CASSSGRDYTDTQYF. DNA for the CDR3: TGTGCCAGCAGCTCCGGACGGGATTACACAGATACGCAGTATTTT.

The chain employs TRBV5-1 and TRBJ2-7; D might be TRBD1 (5 bases). The germline V gene encodes CDR1 SGHRS and CDR2 YFSETQ. The V and J ends lost 4 bases and 0 bases respectively, with 14 bases between them. There are 15 residues in the CDR3. CDR3 coding DNA: TGCGCCAGCAGCCCCCGGGCAGACAGCTCCTACGAGCAGTACTTC. As protein: CASSPRADSSYEQYF.

The chain combines TRBV12-3 or TRBV12-4 with TRBJ1-6, with TRBD1 as a possible D gene (5 bases). V was pared by 8 bases and J by 8 bases, with 10 bases between. CDR3 length equals 12 residues. The CDR3 here is CASGRGHSPLHF. CDR3 sequence (DNA): TGTGCCAGCGGGCGGGGACATTCACCCCTCCACTTT.

The chain recombines TRBV6-1 with TRBJ1-5; weak D call: TRBD1 (5 bases). CDR1 is MNHNS and CDR2 is SASEGT in the germline V gene. Trimming removed 0 bases at V and 1 base at J, with 7 bases between. The CDR3 is 15 amino acids. The CDR3 reads CASSEAAGSNQPQHF. The CDR3 coding sequence is TGTGCCAGCAGTGAAGCGGCAGGGAGCAATCAGCCCCAGCATTTT.

The chain uses TRBV29-1 and TRBJ2-7, with 12 bases matching TRBD2. Trimming took 7 bases from V and 2 from J; bases not matched to a gene: 12. Germline-derived CDR1 and CDR2 are SQVTM and ANQGSEA. The CDR3 loop spans 16 amino acids. This CDR3 reads CSAEGLAGGSPYEQYF. The DNA for the CDR3 is TGCAGCGCCGAGGGGCTAGCGGGAGGGTCGCCCTACGAGCAGTACTTC.

The chain employs TRBV24-1 and TRBJ2-1; 13 nucleotides align to TRBD2. After removal of 3 bases from V and 5 bases from J, the junction contained 6 bases not matched to a gene. Germline V gene sequence: CDR1 KGHDR, CDR2 SFDVKD. CDR3 length equals 17 residues. The CDR3 coding sequence is TGTGCCACCAGTGATACGGGACTAGCGGGAAGGGACAATGAGCAGTTCTTC. It is translated as CATSDTGLAGRDNEQFF.